These 5 T cell receptor beta chains share one sample of origin, sequenced in a study of blood T cell repertoires in COVID-19. Measured with immunoSEQ multiplex PCR; TCRdb has only the in-frame clones, and not every one. The sample records fewer than 200,000 clones, 82% being singletons. Sequenced sample: peripheral blood. These receptor sequences come from a woman at least 80 years old with acute or convalescent COVID-19.

The rearrangement uses TRBV25-1 and TRBJ2-2; no clear D. The CDR3 sequence is 14 residues long. The V end was cut by 2 bases, the J end by 7 bases, with 11 bases between. Germline V gives CDR1 MGHDK, CDR2 SYGVNS. The chain's CDR3 is CASSEGWSSGELFF. The CDR3 nucleotides are TGTGCCAGCAGTGAAGGTTGGTCCAGCGGGGAGCTGTTTTTT.

V is TRBV6-2 or TRBV6-3 and J is TRBJ1-1; TRBD1 is a possible D gene (6 bases). The germline gives CDR1 MNHEY, CDR2 SVGEGT. V lost 6 bases and J 7 bases, leaving 15 bases between the germline ends. The CDR3 is 13 residues long. CDR3 coding DNA: TGTGCCAGCAGCAGGCCAGGACAGTATGAAGCTTTCTTT. It translates to CASSRPGQYEAFF.

Regarding this clone: The sample contains more than one DNA sequence encoding this CDR3. As DNA, the CDR3 is TGTGCCAGCTCACCACCAGTGAGAGAGACCCAGTACTTC. Residues: CASSPPVRETQYF. V usage is TRBV18 and J usage is TRBJ2-5; D remains ambiguous. V was cut by 0 bases and J by 4 bases, with 6 bases left in between. The CDR3 runs to 13 residues. Germline V gene lookup returns CDR1 KGHSH and CDR2 LQKENI. Complete variable domain (other parts from reference TRBV18 and TRBJ2-5): NAGVMQNPRHLVRRRGQEARLRCSPMKGHSHVYWYRQLPEEGLKFMVYLQKENIIDESGMPKERFSAEFPKEGPSILRIQQVVRGDSAAYFCASSPPVRETQYFGPGTRLLVL.

The chain couples TRBV30 to TRBJ1-5; 7 bases are a match to TRBD1. CDR1 and CDR2 from the germline V gene are GTSNPN and SVGIG (reference sequence). The CDR3 covers 14 residues. The trim removed 1 base at V and 6 bases at J, leaving 6 bases unmatched. CDR3: CAWSGRGGSQPQHF. Here the CDR3 DNA reads TGTGCCTGGAGTGGGAGAGGGGGCAGTCAGCCCCAGCATTTT.

The rearrangement links TRBV18 to TRBJ1-1; the D is unclear. Trimming took off 5 bases at V and 3 bases at J, with 10 bases between the two ends. The CDR3 length is 13 residues. Germline V gene sequence: CDR1 KGHSH, CDR2 LQKENI. CDR3 sequence (DNA): TGTGCCAGCTCATCGGGGTCGTACACTGAAGCTTTCTTT. This sequence encodes CASSSGSYTEAFF.